This TCR beta chain was captured in a study of blood T cell repertoires in COVID-19. Study-wide context: COVID-19 samples collected from the United States, Italy and Spain covered acute and convalescent phases. In each case, the material was cDNA or gDNA derived from T cells, B-cell-depleted T cells, or PBMCs.

In the authors' workflow: Amplification of reference gene primers provided the estimated nucleated cell counts. Sequenced by immunoSEQ multiplex PCR; TCRdb stores in-frame clones only, minus some. From that table come the V and J calls and clone size; the DNA was used to work out D and trimming. The sample records about 170,000 clones, roughly 80% being singletons. CDR3 length: 16 residues. Germline trimming cut 4 bases from V and 4 bases from J; bases unmatched to any gene: 13. Germline V gene lookup returns CDR1 SNHLY and CDR2 FYNNEI. The sequencing sample was made of peripheral blood. The chain has TRBV2 and TRBJ2-7; 7 nucleotides align to TRBD2. The receptor comes from a man between 65 and 80 years old with active or convalescent COVID-19. CDR3 DNA: TGTGCCAGCAGTGCCGAGTGGGACCGGGGGGTTTACGAGCAGTACTTC. This sequence encodes CASSAEWDRGVYEQYF.